The rows below give T cell receptor beta chains drawn from one sample of a study of long-term antiretroviral therapy in people with HIV. Profiling relied on immunoSEQ multiplex PCR, and the TCRdb table lists in-frame clones only, not all of them. The repertoire consists of roughly 30,000 clones, with under 90% occurring once and the leading ten covering more than 7%. Source: unsorted PBMCs, taken 4.8 to 5 years after starting antiretroviral therapy. The source of these receptors is a man in his forties or fifties with HIV. Each CDR3 is given with its conserved first and last residue. A D gene is named only where the DNA matches it firmly. Clone size is not always given. Where it is, it says once, few, many or a class for expanded clones.

J | size | V | D | DNA | CDR3
TRBJ2-2 | - | TRBV27 | TRBD1 | TGTGCCAGCAGCCTTGGGACAGCAACGAACACCGGGGAGCTGTTTTTT | CASSLGTATNTGELFF
TRBJ2-5 | - | TRBV7-9 | TRBD1 | TGTGCCAGCAGCTTAGGGGGGACAGTTTCACAAGAGACCCAGTACTTC | CASSLGGTVSQETQYF
TRBJ1-2 | few | TRBV11-2 | TRBD1 | TGTGCCACCCTCCCCCAGACAGGGGGCTATGGCTACACCTTC | CATLPQTGGYGYTF
TRBJ2-7 | - | TRBV29-1 | - | TGCAGCGTTAGTGCCACGGCAGGGGTTCCCTCCGAGCAGTACTTC | CSVSATAGVPSEQYF
TRBJ1-1 | once | TRBV7-3 | TRBD1 | TGTGCCAGCAGCTTCACCGGGACAGGGACCTCGAACACTGAAGCTTTCTTT | CASSFTGTGTSNTEAFF
TRBJ2-2 | - | TRBV10-3 | TRBD2 | TGTGCCATCAAAACGGGCGGGAGTGGTGGCACCGGGGAGCTGTTTTTT | CAIKTGGSGGTGELFF
TRBJ2-3 | - | TRBV6-4 | TRBD1 | TGTGCCAGCAGTGAAGGGACAGGGACCACAGATACGCAGTATTTT | CASSEGTGTTDTQYF
TRBJ2-7 | - | TRBV19 | - | TGTGCCAGTAGTATAGAGGGTAGAAGGAACTACGAGCAGTACTTC | CASSIEGRRNYEQYF
TRBJ1-2 | - | TRBV6-5 | - | TGTGCCAGCAGGGCAACAGACCCTCATGGCTACACCTTC | CASRATDPHGYTF
TRBJ2-5 | - | TRBV21-1 | - | TGTGCCAGCAGCAAATATGCCCACCAAGAGACCCAGTACTTC | CASSKYAHQETQYF
TRBJ1-1 | - | TRBV30 | - | TGTGCCTGGAGTTTTGGTGCGGAGAACACTGAAGCTTTCTTT | CAWSFGAENTEAFF
TRBJ2-3 | few | TRBV7-8 | - | TGTGCCAGCCAAAGTAAGACAGCCTACGGGGGTACAAGCACAGATACGCAGTATTTT | CASQSKTAYGGTSTDTQYF
TRBJ2-1 | - | TRBV10-3 | - | TGTGCCATCAGTGATGTGGCAAGAATGCGTGATGAGCAGTTCTTC | CAISDVARMRDEQFF
TRBJ2-5 | - | TRBV7-9 | - | TGTGCCAGCAGCTTAGGAGGGGGGGGAGAGACCCAGTACTTC | CASSLGGGGETQYF
TRBJ1-2 | - | TRBV11-2 | - | TGTGCCAGCAGCGCCCTCGTAGGGGCCACAAATGGCTACACCTTC | CASSALVGATNGYTF
TRBJ1-1 | once | TRBV4-1 | TRBD1 | TGCGCCAGCAGCCAAGATTGGACAGGGGGCTTCATCACTGAAGCTTTCTTT | CASSQDWTGGFITEAFF
TRBJ2-5 | - | TRBV5-1 | TRBD2 | TGCGCCAGCAGACGACTAGCGGGGGTGTTTGAGACCCAGTACTTC | CASRRLAGVFETQYF
TRBJ2-1 | - | TRBV27 | TRBD2 | TGTGCCAGTCGACTAGCACTCTACAATGAGCAGTTCTTC | CASRLALYNEQFF
TRBJ1-3 | - | TRBV19 | - | TGTGCCAGTAGTATTCGGGGGGGTGTTGGAAACACCATATATTTT | CASSIRGGVGNTIYF
TRBJ1-2 | - | TRBV19 | TRBD1 | TGTGCCAGTAGTCCCCGACAGGGTAGGGACTATGGCTACACCTTC | CASSPRQGRDYGYTF
TRBJ2-3 | - | TRBV10-1 | - | TGCGCCAGCAGTGAGTTAGGCCAAGGACCAGATACGCAGTATTTT | CASSELGQGPDTQYF
TRBJ2-7 | once | TRBV4-2 | - | TGTGCCAGCAGCCAAGGGGTTAGCGGTTCCTACGAGCAGTACTTC | CASSQGVSGSYEQYF
TRBJ1-2 | - | TRBV19 | - | TGTGCCAGTAGTATCCGGGGGCGGGATGGCTACACCTTC | CASSIRGRDGYTF
TRBJ1-1 | - | TRBV7-9 | - | TGTGCCAGCAGCCCACCCCCGGCCTCAGCTTTCTTT | CASSPPPASAFF
TRBJ1-4 | - | TRBV14 | - | TGTGCCAGCAGCGAAGACTTCTCCAGGAATGAAAAACTGTTTTTT | CASSEDFSRNEKLFF
TRBJ1-2 | - | TRBV27 | - | TGTGCCAGCAGTTTAGGGGGGGGAGGAGACTATGGCTACACCTTC | CASSLGGGGDYGYTF
TRBJ2-7 | once | TRBV28 | TRBD1 | TGTGCCAGCAGCTTCCCATCTGGGACAGAAAGAGCTTACGAGCAGTACTTC | CASSFPSGTERAYEQYF
TRBJ1-2 | - | TRBV21-1 | - | TGTGCCAGCAGTATTAAAAAGGGCGGGACAGTCTATAACTATGGCTACACCTTC | CASSIKKGGTVYNYGYTF
TRBJ1-1 | - | TRBV7-9 | - | TGTGCCAGCAGCCCCACCGCCCGGACATTTAACACTGAAGCTTTCTTT | CASSPTARTFNTEAFF
TRBJ2-7 | - | TRBV11-3 | - | TGTGCCAGCAGCTCCCAGGGTAGCTCCTACGAGCAGTACTTC | CASSSQGSSYEQYF
TRBJ2-7 | - | TRBV6-1 | - | TGTGCCAGCAGTGAACTCGGGGAGCAGTACTTC | CASSELGEQYF
TRBJ2-7 | - | TRBV7-8 | - | TGTGCCAGCAGCTTAGTCAATGGCGAGCAGTACTTC | CASSLVNGEQYF
TRBJ2-5 | - | TRBV6-5 | TRBD2 | TGTGCCAGCACAGCGACTAGCGGGGGCCAGGGAACCCAGTACTTC | CASTATSGGQGTQYF
TRBJ2-3 | - | TRBV9 | - | TGTGCCAGCAGCGACGACAGTATCGCAGATACGCAGTATTTT | CASSDDSIADTQYF
TRBJ1-1 | - | TRBV10-3 | TRBD1 | TGTGCCAGCTCGGCCGGGACAGACACTGAAGCTTTCTTT | CASSAGTDTEAFF
TRBJ2-1 | - | TRBV2 | TRBD2 | TGTGCCAGCAAGCGAACCGCAGCGGGGGGGCTTGAGAATGAGCAGTTCTTC | CASKRTAAGGLENEQFF
TRBJ2-7 | - | TRBV5-5 | - | TGTGCCAGCAGCAGACAGAGCTCCTACGAGCAGTACTTC | CASSRQSSYEQYF
TRBJ2-3 | - | TRBV30 | - | TGTGCCTGGAGTGGAGGGAGACAACTCGGAGATACGCAGTATTTT | CAWSGGRQLGDTQYF
TRBJ2-3 | - | TRBV27 | TRBD2 | TGTGCCAGCAGTTTCCAGCGGGACCTCATGAATACGCAGTATTTT | CASSFQRDLMNTQYF
TRBJ2-3 | - | TRBV28 | TRBD1 | TGTGCCAGCAAACGCCCAAGACAGGGGGGCACAGATACGCAGTATTTT | CASKRPRQGGTDTQYF
TRBJ1-1 | large | TRBV10-3 | - | TGTGCCATCAGTGAGTCCTATGGCACTGAAGCTTTCTTT | CAISESYGTEAFF
TRBJ2-2 | - | TRBV28 | - | TGTGCCAGCAGGGGACGGGGGGCGGTCACCGGGGAGCTGTTTTTT | CASRGRGAVTGELFF
TRBJ1-1 | - | TRBV7-8 | - | TGTGCCAGCAGCCCCGGTGGGCCTGTTTTTGAAGCTTTCTTT | CASSPGGPVFEAFF
TRBJ2-7 | once | TRBV19 | TRBD2 | TGTGCCAGTAGTATAGGAGCGGGAGGATACGAGCAGTACTTC | CASSIGAGGYEQYF
TRBJ1-5 | - | TRBV4-3 | - | TGCGCCAGCAGCCAAGATCTAAAGGGACCCTACGATTTCGATCAGCCCCAGCATTTT | CASSQDLKGPYDFDQPQHF